The source of this TCR beta chain is a study of a mutant IDH1 vaccine in newly diagnosed glioma. Time point indicated: week 47, end of study. It was 300 ug of mutant IDH1 20-mer peptide that made up each vaccine dose, given with topical imiquimod. TCRdb keeps only in-frame clones here, not all; method: immunoSEQ multiplex PCR. The sample lists 35,000 to 45,000 clones, 60% to 85% occurring once. Worth noting for this clone: Its antigen is still unknown.

The CDR3 has 15 amino acids. Trimming stripped 0 bases from V and 2 bases from J, with 10 bases between. Germline V gives CDR1 PRHDT, CDR2 FYEKMQ (reference sequence). The rearrangement links TRBV13 to TRBJ1-1; a possible D gene is TRBD1 (6 bases). The source of this sequence is a man aged 40-49 years with glioma. The sequencing used PBMCs, collected from a glioma patient whose treatment included an IDH1 peptide vaccine. DNA of the CDR3: TGTGCCAGCAGCTTAGGGTGGGGGGGCAACACTGAAGCTTTCTTT. As protein: CASSLGWGGNTEAFF.